The 3 T cell receptor beta chains below were found in one sample sequenced in a study of early T cells in non-severe SARS-CoV-2 infection. Via MiXCR, TCRdb re-called the 5' RACE reads, giving one row per CDR3 protein. The sample has approximately 98,000 distinct CDR3 sequences; 12% are singletons. Sequenced input: whole blood. The receptors come from an adult who was a healthcare worker with PCR-confirmed SARS-CoV-2 infection or an uninfected control (not recorded which).

This rearrangement joins TRBV5-1 to TRBJ1-2; TRBD1 matches 7 bases. Trimming removed 4 bases from V and 4 bases from J; junction bases left unmatched: 7. Per germline, CDR1 SGHRS and CDR2 YFSETQ. CDR3 size: 14 residues. The chain's CDR3 is CASSLGQASYGYTF. The CDR3 DNA reads as TGCGCCAGCAGCCTCGGACAGGCTTCCTATGGCTACACCTTC.

The sample holds many counts of this clonotype. The chain is built from TRBV2 and TRBJ2-2, with 7 bases identical to TRBD1. Germline V gives CDR1 SNHLY, CDR2 FYNNEI. V lost 10 bases to trimming and J lost 1 base; unmatched junction nucleotides: 3. This CDR3 contains 13 residues. Written as DNA, the CDR3 is TGTGCCACCAGGGACAGGAACACCGGGGAGCTGTTTTTT. It codes for CATRDRNTGELFF.

This clonotype appeared a few times. J is TRBJ1-1 and V is TRBV7-2; 7 nucleotides match TRBD1. This CDR3 region has 20 residues. CDR1 and CDR2 (germline): SGHTA, FQGNSA. V was clipped by 2 bases and J by 1 base; unmatched bases: 19. CDR3 nucleotides: TGTGCCAGCAGCTTATTACTAGTGGGCAGGGACAGCCCGGCGAACACTGAAGCTTTCTTT. It is translated as CASSLLLVGRDSPANTEAFF.